This entry lists 28 T cell receptor beta chains sequenced from one sample in a study of technical replicates of blood from several donors. TCRdb's copy holds only in-frame clones and misses some; the assay was immunoSEQ multiplex PCR. The sample holds about 75,000 clones, approximately 97% seen once. The sequencing input was T cells isolated from PBMCs. All receptors derive from a human donor in good health.

V is TRBV7-8 and J is TRBJ2-6, with D perhaps matching TRBD2 (5 bases). The V gene lost 2 bases and the J gene lost 0 bases, with 11 bases spanning the gap. The CDR3 runs 17 residues. Germline V gene sequence: CDR1 SGHVS, CDR2 FQNEAQ. CDR3 sequence (DNA): TGTGCCAGCAGCTTATGGGAGCCGACCTCTGGGGCCAACGTCCTGACTTTC. This translates into CASSLWEPTSGANVLTF.

The chain joins TRBV7-9 to TRBJ2-1, with 9 bases aligning to TRBD2. V lost 5 bases, J lost 2 bases, and 4 bases stayed unmatched. The germline V gene encodes CDR1 SEHNR and CDR2 FQNEAQ (reference sequence). The CDR3 contains 15 residues. The CDR3 DNA is TGTGCCAGCAGCCTTAGCGGGAGCCCCTACAATGAGCAGTTCTTC. Translated, it gives CASSLSGSPYNEQFF.

This clone has just one count. The V and J genes are TRBV30 and TRBJ2-1, with D maybe TRBD2 (6 bases). With 4 bases removed from V and 8 bases from J, the gap between germline ends came to 18 bases. The CDR3 totals 14 residues. The germline V gene has CDR1 GTSNPN and CDR2 SVGIG (reference sequence). The CDR3 DNA sequence: TGTGCCTGGACTCCGGGACTCGTAGGATATGAGCAGTTCTTC. Its protein is CAWTPGLVGYEQFF.

V gene TRBV7-3 combines with J gene TRBJ1-2, with TRBD1 matching 7 bases. V lost 2 bases and J lost 5; bases outside the gene matches: 2. Germline CDR1 is SGHTA and CDR2 is FQGTGA. This CDR3 has 13 residues. The DNA for the CDR3 is TGTGCCAGCAGCTTAGGACAGGATTATGGCTACACCTTC. Translation gives CASSLGQDYGYTF.

The chain employs TRBV27 and TRBJ2-7; the match to TRBD2 covers 7 bases. There are 14 residues in the CDR3. Losses at the gene ends were 4 bases for V and 3 bases for J; bases not matched to a gene: 6. CDR1 is MNHEY, CDR2 SMNVEV, per germline (reference sequence). CDR3 sequence (DNA): TGTGCCAGCAGTTCCGGGGCTAGCGGCTACGAGCAGTACTTC. Its protein is CASSSGASGYEQYF.

This chain uses TRBV29-1 with TRBJ2-3; D is possibly TRBD2 (5 bases). The V gene lost 2 bases and the J gene lost 2 bases, with 8 bases spanning the gap. CDR1 SQVTM and CDR2 ANQGSEA come from the germline V gene. This CDR3 contains 13 residues. The CDR3 protein is CSVERLPTDTQYF. CDR3 DNA sequence: TGCAGCGTTGAACGACTACCCACAGATACGCAGTATTTT.

This clone appeared a few times. The V gene is TRBV4-2, the J gene TRBJ1-2; no clear D. V shed 0 bases and J shed 7 bases, with 9 bases lying between them. The CDR3 contains 13 residues. CDR1 is LGHNA, CDR2 YNFKEQ, per germline. The CDR3 region is CASSQDSRFGYTF. The CDR3 region has the DNA TGTGCCAGCAGCCAAGATTCCAGGTTTGGCTACACCTTC.

The chain joins TRBV21-1 to TRBJ1-2; the table's D call of TRBD1 was not tested on the DNA. TRBV21-1 has pseudogene status. This CDR3 is 16 amino acids long. CDR3 amino acids: CASSKTLKDRAKGYTF. As DNA, the CDR3 is TGTGCCAGCAGCAAAACCCTTAAGGACAGGGCTAAAGGCTACACCTTC.

This clone occurred once. The CDR3 here is CASSWAAGQPQHF. The CDR3 DNA reads TGTGCCAGCAGCTGGGCGGCGGGGCAGCCCCAGCATTTT. This sequence joins TRBV7-9 and TRBJ1-5; unclear D gene. This CDR3 is built from 13 residues. CDR1 and CDR2 from the germline V gene are SEHNR and FQNEAQ (reference sequence). The V end was cut by 4 bases, the J end by 7 bases, with 11 bases between. Complete variable domain (other parts from reference TRBV7-9 and TRBJ1-5): DTGVSQNPRHKITKRGQNVTFRCDPISEHNRLYWYRQTLGQGPEFLTYFQNEAQLEKSRLLSDRFSAERPKGSFSTLEIQRTEQGDSAMYLCASSWAAGQPQHFGDGTRLSIL.

There are a few counts of this clone. The chain couples TRBV27 to TRBJ1-5; no firm D call. The CDR3 covers 13 residues. Trimming removed 3 bases at V and 7 bases at J, with 10 bases between. Germline V lookup: CDR1 MNHEY, CDR2 SMNVEV (reference sequence). The CDR3 nucleotides read TGTGCCAGCAGTTTTAGCTCCATACAGCCCCAGCATTTT. This encodes CASSFSSIQPQHF.

The V call is TRBV6-5, the J call TRBJ2-7; 7 positions agree with TRBD1. Per the germline V gene, CDR1 is MNHEY and CDR2 is SVGAGI. The trim removed 6 bases at V and 2 bases at J, leaving 7 bases unmatched. The CDR3 has 14 residues. The CDR3 sequence is CASSQDRFPYEQYF. In DNA form, the CDR3 reads TGTGCCAGCAGCCAGGACAGGTTTCCCTACGAGCAGTACTTC.

The chain employs TRBV4-3 and TRBJ2-6; a possible D gene is TRBD1 (6 bases). The length of the CDR3 is 17 residues. The germline gives CDR1 LGHNA, CDR2 YSLEER. Trimming left V 4 bases short and J 2 bases short, with 15 bases between. The CDR3 loop is CASSPRERGTGANVLTF. DNA of the CDR3: TGCGCCAGCAGCCCCCGAGAGAGGGGGACTGGGGCCAACGTCCTGACTTTC.

The rearrangement links TRBV5-1 to TRBJ2-1; 8 bases are a match to TRBD2. CDR1 SGHRS and CDR2 YFSETQ come from the germline V gene. V was clipped by 0 bases and J by 1 base; unmatched bases: 3. This CDR3 is 16 amino acids long. The CDR3 DNA follows: TGCGCCAGCAGCTTGGTCGCTAGCGGGTCCTACAATGAGCAGTTCTTC. It specifies CASSLVASGSYNEQFF.

V is TRBV2 and J is TRBJ2-3, with 13 bases lining up with TRBD2. J was trimmed by 5 bases and V by 4 bases; bases with no gene match: 3. Germline CDR1 and CDR2: SNHLY and FYNNEI. This CDR3 comprises 15 residues. The CDR3 coding sequence is TGTGCCAGCAGTGGGACTAGCGGGAGCGGAGATACGCAGTATTTT. This codes for CASSGTSGSGDTQYF. Based on the CDR3 plus reference TRBV2 and TRBJ2-3, the full variable domain is EPEVTQTPSHQVTQMGQEVILRCVPISNHLYFYWYRQILGQKVEFLVSFYNNEISEKSEIFDDQFSVERPDGSNFTLKIRSTKLEDSAMYFCASSGTSGSGDTQYFGPGTRLTVL.

The gene calls are TRBV2 and TRBJ1-2, with 9 bases fitting TRBD1. The germline CDR1 and CDR2 sequences are SNHLY and FYNNEI. The CDR3 runs 15 residues. Germline trimming cut 6 bases from V and 8 bases from J; bases unmatched to any gene: 13. The CDR3 DNA reads TGTGCCAGCAGAAGGGGACAGGGAATCCGTCAGGGCTACACCTTC. It encodes CASRRGQGIRQGYTF.

The CDR3: CASQYRPETQYF. Here the CDR3 DNA reads TGTGCCAGCCAGTACAGACCAGAGACCCAGTACTTC. The J gene is TRBJ2-5, the V gene TRBV2; no reliable D call. This CDR3 is 12 amino acids long. CDR1 and CDR2 from the germline V gene are SNHLY and FYNNEI. V lost 8 bases and J 4 bases, leaving 11 bases between the germline ends.

The rearrangement uses TRBV19 and TRBJ1-4, with 8 bases aligning to TRBD1. Trimming cost V 1 base and J 5 bases; bases outside gene matches: 0. This CDR3 is 14 amino acids long. Germline values: CDR1 LNHDA, CDR2 SQIVND (reference sequence). This CDR3 is CASSIGTGNEKLFF. The DNA for the CDR3 is TGTGCCAGTAGTATAGGGACAGGGAATGAAAAACTGTTTTTT.

The rearrangement uses TRBV4-3 and TRBJ1-1, with D hard to call. The ends were cut back, 1 base at V and 5 bases at J, with 11 bases in the middle. CDR1 and CDR2 (germline): LGHNA, YSLEER. The CDR3 contains 14 residues. CDR3 coding DNA: TGCGCCAGCAGCCAAGCCCCCGGGGAAACTGAAGCTTTCTTT. It yields the protein CASSQAPGETEAFF.

V and J are TRBV5-1 and TRBJ2-5, with 7 bases matching TRBD1. V shed 3 bases and J 7 bases; nucleotides not matched to a gene: 15. Germline V gene lookup returns CDR1 SGHRS and CDR2 YFSETQ. The CDR3 consists of 16 residues. The CDR3 nucleotides are TGCGCCAGCAGCTCGTCTCGAACTACAGGGGCGGCGACCCAGTACTTC. Translated, it gives CASSSSRTTGAATQYF.

The chain carries TRBV28 and TRBJ2-5; D may be TRBD1 (5 bases). The CDR3 has 12 residues. Trimming stripped 8 bases from V and 5 bases from J, with 12 bases between. Germline CDR1 and CDR2: MDHEN and SYDVKM. CDR3 DNA sequence: TGTGCCAGCGAAACCAGGGATGAGACCCAGTACTTC. Encoded protein: CASETRDETQYF.

In this sample, this clone turned up once. This chain uses TRBV20-1 with TRBJ2-3; a possible D gene is TRBD1 (6 bases). Germline lookup yields CDR1 DFQATT and CDR2 SNEGSKA (reference sequence). V dropped 6 bases and J dropped 6 bases, with 7 bases sitting between them. The CDR3 length is 10 residues. The CDR3: CSARGDTQYF. DNA for the CDR3: TGCAGTGCAAGGGGGGATACGCAGTATTTT.

J is TRBJ2-6 and V is TRBV6-5; possibly TRBD2 for D (5 bases). The CDR3 runs 16 residues. Germline loops: CDR1 MNHEY, CDR2 SVGAGI. V gave up 2 bases and J gave up 0 bases, with 8 bases separating them. The CDR3 DNA is TGTGCCAGCAGTTACCGCCGGGACTCTGGGGCCAACGTCCTGACTTTC. Translation: CASSYRRDSGANVLTF.

This chain joins TRBV19 and TRBJ1-2, with 8 positions matching TRBD1. After removal of 6 bases from V and 4 bases from J, the junction contained 7 bases not matched to a gene. Germline loops: CDR1 LNHDA, CDR2 SQIVND (reference sequence). The length of the CDR3 is 14 residues. Here the CDR3 DNA reads TGTGCCAGTAGGACAGGGGCGGGTAGCTATGGCTACACCTTC. Translation gives CASRTGAGSYGYTF.

The chain recombines TRBV19 with TRBJ1-5, with 8 bases identical to TRBD1. This CDR3 has 15 residues. V was pared by 7 bases and J by 6 bases, with 11 bases of the junction left unmatched. Germline-derived CDR1 and CDR2 are LNHDA and SQIVND (reference sequence). Here the CDR3 DNA reads TGTGCCAGTAAGCCCGGTCAGGGGGCGAGTCAGCCCCAGCATTTT. Its protein is CASKPGQGASQPQHF.

The chain recombines TRBV11-3 with TRBJ2-1, with 9 bases aligning to TRBD2. V gave up 2 bases and J gave up 8 bases; unmatched junction bases: 10. Germline V CDR1 and CDR2: SGHNT, YENEEA. The CDR3 is 16 residues long. The CDR3 is CASSLMGLAIGDEQFF. The CDR3 nucleotides read TGTGCCAGCAGCTTAATGGGACTAGCTATTGGGGATGAGCAGTTCTTC.

V is TRBV5-4 and J is TRBJ2-7, with TRBD1 identical over 7 bases. Trimming took 2 bases from V and 2 from J; bases not matched to a gene: 7. This CDR3 has 15 amino acids. Germline lookup yields CDR1 SGHNT and CDR2 YYREEE (reference sequence). The CDR3 spells CASSFEGARTYEQYF. The CDR3 DNA follows: TGTGCCAGCAGCTTCGAGGGGGCAAGAACCTACGAGCAGTACTTC. The whole variable domain, remainder taken from reference TRBV5-4 and TRBJ2-7, is ETGVTQSPTHLIKTRGQQVTLRCSSQSGHNTVSWYQQALGQGPQFIFQYYREEENGRGNFPPRFSGLQFPNYSSELNVNALELDDSALYLCASSFEGARTYEQYFGPGTRLTVT.

The chain is built from TRBV27 and TRBJ1-1, with a tentative D call TRBD1 (5 bases). Trimming pared 0 bases from V and 5 bases from J, leaving 16 bases between. Germline V gene lookup returns CDR1 MNHEY and CDR2 SMNVEV (reference sequence). The CDR3 is made up of 16 amino acids. CDR3 sequence: CASSLSVQGRSTEAFF. CDR3 sequence (DNA): TGTGCCAGCAGTTTATCCGTGCAGGGTCGTAGTACTGAAGCTTTCTTT.

In this sample, this clone turned up once. As DNA, the CDR3 is TGTGCCAGCAGTGAATGGTGGGGGGAGGCTTTCTTT. It yields the protein CASSEWWGEAFF. The rearrangement joins TRBV25-1 to TRBJ1-1; maybe TRBD1 (5 bases). Germline-derived CDR1 and CDR2 are MGHDK and SYGVNS. The germline V and J ends were trimmed by 1 base and 11 bases, with 11 bases remaining between them. There are 12 residues in the CDR3.